This T cell receptor (beta chain) was profiled in a study of blood T cells in healthy people across ages. Combining a sample-barcoded 5' primer with a J-beta primer mix, a second PCR ran for roughly 7 to 12 cycles. In TCRdb, the 5' RACE reads were re-called with MiXCR into one record per CDR3 protein. The sample has roughly 900,000 distinct CDR3 sequences, about 48% seen once. The CDR3 has 16 amino acids. V shed 2 bases, J shed 3 bases, and the junction held 7 bases outside the gene matches. Per germline, CDR1 MNHEY and CDR2 SVGAGI. The TCR was taken from a man aged 25 to 45 in good health. Sequenced material: blood. This chain uses TRBV6-5 with TRBJ1-5, with TRBD1 identical over 7 bases. CDR3 region: CASSYLTDRNNQPQHF. The CDR3 nucleotides read TGTGCCAGCAGTTACCTTACGGACAGGAACAATCAGCCCCAGCATTTT.